Listed here are 23 T cell receptor beta chains from one sample, sequenced in a study of T cells after yellow fever vaccination. MiXCR, applied by TCRdb to the 5' RACE reads, yields one record per CDR3 protein. This table has a few hundred thousand distinct CDR3 sequences, about 8.7% appearing once. The sequencing used PBMCs, collected on the day of the first yellow fever vaccination. These TCRs come from a man aged 18 to 29 who received the YFV17D yellow fever vaccine.

The CDR3 reads CASSLAAVTDTQYF. CDR3 nucleotide sequence: TGTGCCAGCAGCTTAGCTGCAGTGACAGATACGCAGTATTTT. The chain combines TRBV7-9 with TRBJ2-3; D uncertain. Trimming took 0 bases from V and 3 from J, leaving 7 bases between them. Germline V gene sequence: CDR1 SEHNR, CDR2 FQNEAQ (reference sequence). The CDR3 is 14 amino acids. Complete variable domain (other parts from reference TRBV7-9 and TRBJ2-3): DTGVSQNPRHKITKRGQNVTFRCDPISEHNRLYWYRQTLGQGPEFLTYFQNEAQLEKSRLLSDRFSAERPKGSFSTLEIQRTEQGDSAMYLCASSLAAVTDTQYFGPGTRLTVL.

This clonotype was seen a handful of times. The chain is built from TRBV5-1 and TRBJ2-1; no clear D. Germline V CDR1 and CDR2: SGHRS, YFSETQ. Between the trimmed V and J ends, which lost 4 bases and 8 bases, there was a span of 22 bases. This CDR3 has 16 amino acids. The CDR3 loop reads CASSHRLALFRHEQFF. The CDR3 nucleotides read TGCGCCAGCAGCCATCGACTTGCACTTTTCCGCCATGAGCAGTTCTTC.

There are a few counts of this clonotype. The chain couples TRBV11-2 to TRBJ1-2, with D possibly being TRBD1 (6 bases). The CDR3 loop spans 14 amino acids. Looked up from germline, CDR1 is SGHAT and CDR2 is FQNNGV. Trimming took off 2 bases at V and 4 bases at J, with 11 bases between the two ends. The CDR3, as DNA: TGTGCCAGCAGCTTAATCGGGGACATCTATGGCTACACCTTC. Encoded protein: CASSLIGDIYGYTF. The whole variable domain, filled in from reference TRBV11-2 and TRBJ1-2, reads EAGVAQSPRYKIIEKRQSVAFWCNPISGHATLYWYQQILGQGPKLLIQFQNNGVVDDSQLPKDRFSAERLKGVDSTLKIQPAKLEDSAVYLCASSLIGDIYGYTFGSGTRLTVV.

The chain is built from TRBV6-1 and TRBJ1-2; D gene ambiguous. V dropped 7 bases and J dropped 4 bases, with 13 bases sitting between them. The CDR3 is 13 amino acids. Germline CDR1 is MNHNS and CDR2 is SASEGT. CDR3 protein: CASTLDWSYGYTF. The CDR3 DNA sequence: TGTGCCAGCACCCTCGACTGGAGCTATGGCTACACCTTC.

CDR3 loop: CASSPWTIDNEQFF. CDR3 nucleotides: TGTGCCAGCAGTCCCTGGACTATCGACAATGAGCAGTTCTTC. The chain has TRBV12-3 or TRBV12-4 and TRBJ2-1; a weak D match, TRBD2 (6 bases). Trimming cost V 5 bases and J 5 bases, with 13 bases left between them. There are 14 residues in the CDR3.

This rearrangement joins TRBV30 to TRBJ2-5; D is unclear. CDR3 length equals 13 residues. The germline V gene has CDR1 GTSNPN and CDR2 SVGIG (reference sequence). Between the trimmed V and J ends, which lost 0 bases and 1 base, there was a span of 6 bases. This chain's CDR3 is CAWSVNTQETQYF. As DNA, the CDR3 is TGTGCCTGGAGTGTAAACACCCAAGAGACCCAGTACTTC.

The chain carries TRBV2 and TRBJ2-3; tentative D call: TRBD2 (5 bases). Germline values: CDR1 SNHLY, CDR2 FYNNEI. CDR3 size: 17 residues. V lost 7 bases and J lost 0, with 20 bases in between. This CDR3 is CASTEGRVKTSTDTQYF. The CDR3 DNA reads as TGTGCCAGCACCGAAGGGCGGGTTAAAACTAGCACAGATACGCAGTATTTT.

This clonotype occurred a few times. The chain recombines TRBV15 with TRBJ1-2; 7 bases are a match to TRBD1. The ends lost 0 bases at V and 5 bases at J; junction bases unmatched: 6. Germline CDR1 and CDR2: LNHNV and YYDKDF (reference sequence). This CDR3 is 15 amino acids long. CDR3 sequence reads: CATSRDRGPGYGYTF. CDR3 DNA sequence: TGTGCCACCAGCAGAGATAGGGGGCCAGGGTATGGCTACACCTTC.

This clonotype was seen a handful of times. This chain uses TRBV12-3 or TRBV12-4 with TRBJ1-5, with TRBD1 as a possible D gene (6 bases). V was clipped by 6 bases and J by 0 bases, with 12 bases between them. This CDR3 region has 15 residues. CDR3 region: CASSRQGNSNQPQHF. The CDR3 DNA sequence: TGTGCCAGCAGCCGTCAGGGGAATAGCAATCAGCCCCAGCATTTT.

The gene calls are TRBV11-1 and TRBJ1-1; a possible D gene is TRBD1 (5 bases). V lost 5 bases and J 0 bases, leaving 22 bases between the germline ends. Germline loops: CDR1 SGHAT, CDR2 FQDESV (reference sequence). CDR3 length equals 18 residues. The CDR3 protein is CASSASPSRLGVNTEAFF. CDR3 bases: TGTGCCAGCAGCGCCTCCCCCTCCCGCTTGGGGGTGAACACTGAAGCTTTCTTT.

This clonotype appeared a few times. This chain joins TRBV24-1 and TRBJ2-1, with D maybe TRBD2 (5 bases). V lost 2 bases and J lost 6, with 7 bases in between. The CDR3 length is 13 residues. Germline V gives CDR1 KGHDR, CDR2 SFDVKD. CDR3 DNA sequence: TGTGCCACCAGTGATTATCTAGCCAATGAGCAGTTCTTC. Translation gives CATSDYLANEQFF.

This clonotype was detected only a few times. The chain employs TRBV7-2 and TRBJ1-1, with D possibly TRBD1 on 5 matching bases. V was cut by 7 bases and J by 5 bases, with 17 bases left in between. CDR1 is SGHTA and CDR2 is FQGNSA in the germline V gene. The CDR3 consists of 14 residues. CDR3 sequence reads: CASNLQGARTEAFF. DNA for the CDR3: TGTGCCAGCAATCTGCAAGGGGCACGGACTGAAGCTTTCTTT.

In its sample, this clonotype was seen many times. Its ends do not fully match the called genes, so a read error is possible. CDR3 residues: CASSLGTGVQYGYTF. CDR3 DNA: TGTGCCAGCAGTTTAGGGACAGGGGTTCAGTATGGCTACACCTTC. This chain links TRBV7-2 with TRBJ1-2; 10 bases map to TRBD1. The CDR3 consists of 15 residues. The germline CDR1 and CDR2 sequences are SGHTA and FQGNSA.

The chain combines TRBV6-1 with TRBJ1-5, with D maybe TRBD1 (6 bases). V was cut by 3 bases and J by 6 bases, with 12 bases left in between. CDR3 size: 14 residues. CDR1 MNHNS and CDR2 SASEGT come from the germline V gene. The CDR3 here is CASSETGRSQPQHF. Here the CDR3 DNA reads TGTGCCAGCAGTGAGACAGGACGGAGTCAGCCCCAGCATTTT.

The chain uses TRBV9 and TRBJ2-1; TRBD2 might be the D (6 bases). The CDR3 has 16 residues. Germline values: CDR1 SGDLS, CDR2 YYNGEE. Trimming shortened V by 4 bases and J by 0 bases, and 14 bases separated the two germline ends. The CDR3 loop reads CASSRKRGSSYNEQFF. The CDR3 DNA sequence: TGTGCCAGCAGCAGGAAACGGGGGAGCTCCTACAATGAGCAGTTCTTC.

The genes are TRBV18 and TRBJ2-5; D perhaps matches TRBD1 (6 bases). The germline gives CDR1 KGHSH, CDR2 LQKENI. The CDR3 has 14 residues. V was clipped by 3 bases and J by 4 bases, with 12 bases between them. DNA of the CDR3: TGTGCCAGCTCACCTCGAACAGGGACAGAGACCCAGTACTTC. Its translation: CASSPRTGTETQYF.

This clonotype was counted a few times. The rearrangement links TRBV7-9 to TRBJ2-7; the D gene is possibly TRBD2 (5 bases). This CDR3 has 13 amino acids. In germline, CDR1 is SEHNR, CDR2 FQNEAQ (reference sequence). V was trimmed by 5 bases and J by 6 bases, leaving 14 bases between them. CDR3 residues: CASSPDGGPEQYF. The DNA of the CDR3 is TGTGCCAGCAGCCCGGACGGAGGACCCGAGCAGTACTTC. Supplemented by reference TRBV7-9 and TRBJ2-7, the full variable domain reads DTGVSQNPRHKITKRGQNVTFRCDPISEHNRLYWYRQTLGQGPEFLTYFQNEAQLEKSRLLSDRFSAERPKGSFSTLEIQRTEQGDSAMYLCASSPDGGPEQYFGPGTRLTVT.

The chain recombines TRBV5-1 with TRBJ2-1; 15 positions agree with TRBD2. Germline-derived CDR1 and CDR2 are SGHRS and YFSETQ. This CDR3 comprises 16 residues. The V segment lost 3 bases and the J segment 5 bases; nucleotides outside the gene matches: 3. The chain's CDR3 is CASSWGLAGGHNEQFF. The CDR3 DNA is TGCGCCAGCAGCTGGGGACTAGCGGGGGGTCACAATGAGCAGTTCTTC.

This clonotype occurred a few times. The V and J genes are TRBV7-2 and TRBJ1-6, with 9 bases lining up with TRBD1. The V and J ends lost 5 bases and 9 bases, in that order; junction bases with no gene match: 11. Germline V gives CDR1 SGHTA, CDR2 FQGNSA. The CDR3 is 16 amino acids. CDR3: CASSHGGQGIGSPLHF. DNA for the CDR3: TGTGCCAGCAGCCACGGGGGACAGGGAATCGGTTCACCCCTCCACTTT.

As for this clonotype: It may be a read error: a sequence one base away is much more abundant. The chain is built from TRBV7-9 and TRBJ2-3; D unresolved. Germline values: CDR1 SEHNR, CDR2 FQNEAQ (reference sequence). The CDR3 runs 15 residues. DNA of the CDR3: TGTGACAGCAGCTTAAGGGATCTCCGCCAGGATACGCAGTATTTT. Its protein product is CDSSLRDLRQDTQYF.

The gene calls are TRBV6-5 and TRBJ2-1; no reliable D call. CDR1 is MNHEY, CDR2 SVGAGI, per germline. The CDR3 totals 13 residues. The V and J ends lost 0 bases and 9 bases respectively, with 9 bases between them. CDR3 sequence (DNA): TGTGCCAGCAGTTACTCGAATGTTCTTGAGCAGTTCTTC. Its protein is CASSYSNVLEQFF.

The chain recombines TRBV6-2 or TRBV6-3 with TRBJ2-1; 12 bases align to TRBD2. Germline CDR1 is MNHEY and CDR2 is SVGEGT. The V gene end was trimmed by 2 bases and the J gene end by 7 bases; junction bases not matched to a gene: 6. This CDR3 has 16 residues. CDR3 amino acids: CASSYGLAGGPNEQFF. The CDR3 nucleotides read TGTGCCAGCAGTTACGGCCTAGCGGGGGGGCCGAATGAGCAGTTCTTC.

The rearrangement joins TRBV30 to TRBJ1-5; D might be TRBD1 (6 bases). CDR3 length: 16 amino acids. Germline V gene sequence: CDR1 GTSNPN, CDR2 SVGIG (reference sequence). The V end lost 0 bases, the J end lost 6 bases, and 18 bases lay between the germline ends. In nucleotides, the CDR3 is TGTGCCTGGAGTGTACGAACCGGGGGCGGGGGTCAGCCCCAGCATTTT. Its protein product is CAWSVRTGGGGQPQHF.